The 11 T cell receptor beta chains reported below all come from one sample, sequenced in a study of T cells in Graves' hyperthyroidism and ophthalmopathy. Amplification of TCR beta CDR3 regions used RNA as the template. The HTBI primer set served for first-round RT-PCR of the TCR CDR3. Each CDR3 protein is one row after TCRdb ran MiXCR on the multiplex PCR reads. Seen here are 800,000 or so distinct CDR3 sequences, over 35% observed once, and the top ten hold approximately 8.7%. What was sequenced was blood. The source of these receptors is a man aged 18 to 30 with Graves' hyperthyroidism.

The rearrangement links TRBV7-2 to TRBJ1-1, with 9 bases aligning to TRBD1. CDR1 and CDR2 (germline): SGHTA, FQGNSA. Trimming at V came to 8 bases and at J to 0 bases, leaving 13 bases not matched to a gene. The CDR3 is 17 amino acids. The CDR3 coding sequence is TGTGCCAGCTCACTCTCCGGGACAGGGACCATGAACACTGAAGCTTTCTTT. It encodes CASSLSGTGTMNTEAFF. The complete variable domain, with remaining parts taken from reference TRBV7-2 and TRBJ1-1, reads GAGVSQSPSNKVTEKGKDVELRCDPISGHTALYWYRQSLGQGLEFLIYFQGNSAPDKSGLPSDRFSAERTGGSVSTLTIQRTQQEDSAVYLCASSLSGTGTMNTEAFFGQGTRLTVV.

The genes are TRBV7-8 and TRBJ2-7, with TRBD2 matching 9 bases. The CDR3 covers 16 residues. V gave up 2 bases and J gave up 3 bases; unmatched junction bases: 8. Germline CDR1 SGHVS, CDR2 FQNEAQ. The CDR3 is CASSLSWTSAYYEQYF. CDR3 DNA sequence: TGTGCCAGCAGCTTATCCTGGACTAGCGCCTACTACGAGCAGTACTTC.

The chain recombines TRBV3-1 with TRBJ2-7; 16 nucleotides agree with TRBD2. This CDR3 region has 17 residues. J was trimmed by 2 bases and V by 8 bases; bases with no gene match: 9. CDR1 is LGHDT and CDR2 is YNNKEL in the germline V gene (reference sequence). CDR3 region: CASRRPGTSGGAYEQYF. CDR3 nucleotides: TGTGCCAGCCGTCGTCCCGGGACTAGCGGGGGGGCCTACGAGCAGTACTTC.

This chain uses TRBV9 with TRBJ1-2; D is ambiguous. Germline V lookup: CDR1 SGDLS, CDR2 YYNGEE. Trimming stripped 3 bases from V and 4 bases from J, with 16 bases between. The CDR3 has 15 residues. CDR3 DNA: TGTGCCAGCAGCGGCCAGGATCCGGGTAGCTATGGCTACACCTTC. It codes for CASSGQDPGSYGYTF.

CDR3 loop: CASSQEDMREQYF. In DNA form, the CDR3 reads TGCGCCAGCAGCCAAGAAGACATGCGGGAGCAGTACTTC. The chain carries TRBV4-1 and TRBJ2-7, with D hard to call. Per germline, CDR1 MGHRA and CDR2 YSYEKL. This CDR3 is built from 13 residues. The V gene lost 0 bases and the J gene lost 7 bases, with 10 bases spanning the gap.

This chain uses TRBV10-3 with TRBJ1-2, with D tentatively TRBD1 (6 bases). Trimming stripped 5 bases from V and 8 bases from J, with 30 bases between. Germline V lookup: CDR1 ENHRY, CDR2 SYGVKD. This CDR3 comprises 18 residues. The CDR3 nucleotides read TGTGCCATCAGTAGATCGGACAGTACCTCTGGGGCCAGAGGCGGCTACACCTTC. Amino acids: CAISRSDSTSGARGGYTF.

This clonotype has at least ten counts. The chain recombines TRBV2 with TRBJ1-1; D unclear. Trimming removed 2 bases from V and 1 base from J, with 8 bases in between. CDR1 is SNHLY and CDR2 is FYNNEI in the germline V gene. The CDR3 is made up of 14 amino acids. CDR3 amino acids: CASSERLANTEAFF. In nucleotides, the CDR3 is TGTGCCAGCAGTGAAAGGCTGGCGAACACTGAAGCTTTCTTT.

The chain has TRBV12-3 or TRBV12-4 and TRBJ2-7; no firm D call. Trimming took 2 bases from V and 1 from J, leaving 12 bases between them. The length of the CDR3 is 15 residues. The CDR3 reads CASSLRAAVSYEQYF. The DNA of the CDR3 is TGTGCCAGCAGTTTACGGGCGGCGGTATCCTACGAGCAGTACTTC.

J is TRBJ2-5 and V is TRBV24-1; 7 bases fit TRBD1. This CDR3 spans 15 amino acids. Germline loops: CDR1 KGHDR, CDR2 SFDVKD. V shed 11 bases and J 1 base; nucleotides not matched to a gene: 12. CDR3 sequence reads: CASSTAGTVQETQYF. For the CDR3, the DNA is TGTGCCAGCTCAACGGCCGGGACAGTCCAAGAGACCCAGTACTTC.

This clonotype has just a few counts. The rearrangement links TRBV11-2 to TRBJ2-7, with 7 bases identical to TRBD1. With V trimmed by 5 bases and J by 3 bases, 10 bases remained unmatched. The CDR3 contains 15 residues. Germline CDR1 and CDR2: SGHAT and FQNNGV. Written as DNA, the CDR3 is TGTGCCAGCAGCCCGTCAAGGGGGCGCCTCTACGAGCAGTACTTC. Translation: CASSPSRGRLYEQYF.

The gene calls are TRBV29-1 and TRBJ2-6, with D possibly TRBD1 on 5 matching bases. V lost 6 bases and J 2 bases, leaving 17 bases between the germline ends. The CDR3 contains 16 residues. CDR1 SQVTM and CDR2 ANQGSEA come from the germline V gene. The CDR3 DNA reads as TGCAGCGTCCCTGGGGCACCTCCAGCTGGGGCCAACGTCCTGACTTTC. This encodes CSVPGAPPAGANVLTF.